Each of the 14 T cell receptor beta chains below was sequenced from the same sample in a study of shared clonotypes between healthy human individuals. Repertoires were generated with immunoSEQ multiplex PCR, while TCRdb's copy carries only in-frame clones and drops some. The table records about 2 million clones, 90% to 95% of them present only once. Sequences were obtained from naive CD4+ T cells sorted from blood. Subset defined: CD45RA+ positively selected. These receptors all come from a man between 18 and 29 years old in good health.

V usage is TRBV10-2 and J usage is TRBJ2-2; 11 bases are shared with TRBD2. Germline V lookup: CDR1 WSHSY, CDR2 SAAADI. This CDR3 spans 15 amino acids. Trimming removed 10 bases from V and 2 bases from J; junction bases left unmatched: 6. The CDR3 sequence: CATKLAGANTGELFF. DNA for the CDR3: TGCGCCACCAAACTAGCGGGGGCTAACACCGGGGAGCTGTTTTTT.

The CDR3 reads CASSQAGTPFDTQYF. In DNA form, the CDR3 reads TGCGCCAGCAGCCAAGCTGGGACGCCGTTTGATACGCAGTATTTT. The chain employs TRBV4-1 and TRBJ2-3; the D gene could be TRBD1 or TRBD2 (5 bases each). The CDR3 contains 15 residues. Germline CDR1 and CDR2: MGHRA and YSYEKL. Trimming took off 1 base at V and 6 bases at J, with 14 bases between the two ends.

This clone appeared a single time. The V call is TRBV6-6, the J call TRBJ1-6, with TRBD1 matching 7 bases. The CDR3 covers 15 residues. Germline V gene lookup returns CDR1 MNHNY and CDR2 SVGAGI (reference sequence). V dropped 2 bases and J dropped 6; count of bases not matched to a gene: 4. The CDR3 loop is CASSYEGQFNSPLHF. The CDR3 coding sequence is TGTGCCAGCAGTTACGAGGGACAGTTTAATTCACCCCTCCACTTT.

The CDR3, as DNA: TGTGCCAGCAGCTTAGATGGTAACACCGGGGAGCTGTTTTTT. Its protein is CASSLDGNTGELFF. V is TRBV7-6 and J is TRBJ2-2; D gene uncertain. Germline V gives CDR1 SGHVS, CDR2 FNYEAQ. V gave up 1 base and J gave up 2 bases, with 5 bases separating them. The CDR3 has 14 amino acids.

This clone was picked up one time. CDR3 nucleotides: TGTGCCATCAGTGAGTCGACAGGGTGGGTCACTGAAGCTTTCTTT. This sequence encodes CAISESTGWVTEAFF. The J gene is TRBJ1-1, the V gene TRBV10-3; 7 nucleotides line up with TRBD1. Germline CDR1 and CDR2: ENHRY and SYGVKD. This CDR3 has 15 residues. The V and J ends lost 0 bases and 4 bases, in that order; junction bases with no gene match: 5.

This clone has only one observation. V is TRBV5-4 and J is TRBJ1-2; tentatively, D is TRBD1 (5 bases). The CDR3 is 15 amino acids. Deletions cut 2 bases from V and 5 bases from J, with 16 bases between. Germline values: CDR1 SGHNT, CDR2 YYREEE (reference sequence). The CDR3 protein is CASSLPGGNRYGYTF. DNA for the CDR3: TGTGCCAGCAGCTTACCCGGGGGAAATCGGTATGGCTACACCTTC. Together with reference TRBV5-4 and TRBJ1-2, the CDR3 gives the full variable domain: ETGVTQSPTHLIKTRGQQVTLRCSSQSGHNTVSWYQQALGQGPQFIFQYYREEENGRGNFPPRFSGLQFPNYSSELNVNALELDDSALYLCASSLPGGNRYGYTFGSGTRLTVV.

The V call is TRBV11-2, the J call TRBJ1-1, with D maybe TRBD1 (6 bases). The V gene's germline CDR1 is SGHAT and CDR2 FQNNGV. V was cut by 5 bases and J by 1 base, with 11 bases left in between. The CDR3 sequence is 14 residues long. CDR3 loop: CASSRSDRNTEAFF. The CDR3 DNA is TGTGCCAGCAGCAGGTCGGACAGGAACACTGAAGCTTTCTTT.

The V gene is TRBV19, the J gene TRBJ1-6, with D hard to call. This CDR3 region has 13 residues. Germline V gene data show CDR1 as LNHDA and CDR2 as SQIVND (reference sequence). Trimming stripped 6 bases from V and 7 bases from J, with 10 bases between. The CDR3 DNA follows: TGTGCCAGTAGGAATACAGCCAATTCACCCCTCCACTTT. Amino acids: CASRNTANSPLHF.

The chain has TRBV2 and TRBJ1-3; D may be TRBD1 (5 bases). Trimming pared 2 bases from V and 2 bases from J, leaving 10 bases between. Germline V lookup: CDR1 SNHLY, CDR2 FYNNEI. The CDR3 consists of 15 residues. CDR3 in amino acids: CASSEQGSTGNTIYF. The CDR3 nucleotides are TGTGCCAGCAGTGAACAGGGATCCACTGGAAACACCATATATTTT.

The J gene is TRBJ2-1, the V gene TRBV10-3; 13 bases line up with TRBD2. V trimming: 3 bases; J trimming: 8 bases; junction bases outside the gene matches: 7. This CDR3 contains 16 residues. Germline CDR1 and CDR2: ENHRY and SYGVKD. CDR3 bases: TGTGCCATCAGTGAACCGGGACTAGCGGGGTCGGATGAGCAGTTCTTC. Amino acids: CAISEPGLAGSDEQFF.

The rearrangement joins TRBV6-5 to TRBJ1-3; tentatively, D is TRBD1 (5 bases). V dropped 5 bases and J dropped 0 bases, with 11 bases sitting between them. Germline V gene sequence: CDR1 MNHEY, CDR2 SVGAGI. This CDR3 is 15 amino acids long. DNA for the CDR3: TGTGCCAGCAGTCGTACAGGCGTCTCTGGAAACACCATATATTTT. Translation: CASSRTGVSGNTIYF.

V usage is TRBV20-1 and J usage is TRBJ2-1; D possibly uses TRBD1 or TRBD2 (5 bases each). The CDR3 totals 11 residues. Trimming left V 7 bases short and J 5 bases short, with 9 bases between. The V gene's germline CDR1 is DFQATT and CDR2 SNEGSKA (reference sequence). The CDR3 nucleotides are TGCAGTGAACGGGGCAACAATGAGCAGTTCTTC. It translates to CSERGNNEQFF.

This chain's CDR3 is CASSSPGLKDNEQFF. The CDR3 coding sequence is TGTGCCAGCAGCTCTCCGGGACTCAAAGACAATGAGCAGTTCTTC. V is TRBV7-2 and J is TRBJ2-1; the D gene is possibly TRBD2 (6 bases). Germline V gene data show CDR1 as SGHTA and CDR2 as FQGNSA. The CDR3 is 15 amino acids. Trimming stripped 4 bases from V and 5 bases from J, with 15 bases between. Looking up the rest from reference TRBV7-2 and TRBJ2-1 gives the full variable domain: GAGVSQSPSNKVTEKGKDVELRCDPISGHTALYWYRQSLGQGLEFLIYFQGNSAPDKSGLPSDRFSAERTGGSVSTLTIQRTQQEDSAVYLCASSSPGLKDNEQFFGPGTRLTVL.

The chain links TRBV6-5 to TRBJ1-2; a weak D match, TRBD1 (6 bases). Per the germline V gene, CDR1 is MNHEY and CDR2 is SVGAGI. The CDR3 contains 14 residues. The V end was cut by 2 bases, the J end by 7 bases, with 14 bases between. This CDR3 is CASSYANRALGYTF. The CDR3 DNA is TGTGCCAGCAGTTACGCTAACAGGGCTCTTGGCTACACCTTC.